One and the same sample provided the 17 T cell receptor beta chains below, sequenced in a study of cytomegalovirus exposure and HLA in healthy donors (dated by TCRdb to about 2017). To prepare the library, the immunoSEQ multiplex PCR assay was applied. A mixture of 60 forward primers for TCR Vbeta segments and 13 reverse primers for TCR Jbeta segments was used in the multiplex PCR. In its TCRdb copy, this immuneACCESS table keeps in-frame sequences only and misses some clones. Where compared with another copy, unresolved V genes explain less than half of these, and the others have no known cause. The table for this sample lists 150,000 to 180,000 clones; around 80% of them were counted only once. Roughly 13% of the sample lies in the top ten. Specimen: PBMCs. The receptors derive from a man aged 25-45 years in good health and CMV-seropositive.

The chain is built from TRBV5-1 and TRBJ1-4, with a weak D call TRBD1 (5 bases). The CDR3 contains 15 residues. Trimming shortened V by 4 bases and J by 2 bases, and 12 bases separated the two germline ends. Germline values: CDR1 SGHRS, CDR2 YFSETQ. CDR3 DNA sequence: TGCGCCAGCAGCGAAGGGGCTGTCACTAATGAAAAACTGTTTTTT. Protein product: CASSEGAVTNEKLFF. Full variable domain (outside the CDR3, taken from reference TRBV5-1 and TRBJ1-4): KAGVTQTPRYLIKTRGQQVTLSCSPISGHRSVSWYQQTPGQGLQFLFEYFSETQRNKGNFPGRFSGRQFSNSRSEMNVSTLELGDSALYLCASSEGAVTNEKLFFGSGTQLSVL.

The CDR3 sequence: CASSWRRGRGNTEAFF. The CDR3 nucleotides read TGTGCCAGCAGCTGGCGCAGGGGCCGGGGGAACACTGAAGCTTTCTTT. The chain has TRBV28 and TRBJ1-1; possibly TRBD1 for D (6 bases). Trimming took off 6 bases at V and 1 base at J, with 18 bases between the two ends. Germline lookup yields CDR1 MDHEN and CDR2 SYDVKM. The CDR3 spans 16 residues. The entire variable domain, with the rest obtained from reference TRBV28 and TRBJ1-1, is as follows: DVKVTQSSRYLVKRTGEKVFLECVQDMDHENMFWYRQDPGLGLRLIYFSYDVKMKEKGDIPEGYSVSREKKERFSLILESASTNQTSMYLCASSWRRGRGNTEAFFGQGTRLTVV.

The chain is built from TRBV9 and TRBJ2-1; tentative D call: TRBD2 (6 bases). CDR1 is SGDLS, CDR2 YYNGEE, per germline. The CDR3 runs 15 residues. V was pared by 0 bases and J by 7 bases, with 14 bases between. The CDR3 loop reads CASSVGSGYQNEQFF. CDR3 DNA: TGTGCCAGCAGCGTAGGGAGCGGGTATCAAAATGAGCAGTTCTTC. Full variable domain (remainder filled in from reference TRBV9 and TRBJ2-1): DSGVTQTPKHLITATGQRVTLRCSPRSGDLSVYWYQQSLDQGLQFLIQYYNGEERAKGNILERFSAQQFPDLHSELNLSSLELGDSALYFCASSVGSGYQNEQFFGPGTRLTVL.

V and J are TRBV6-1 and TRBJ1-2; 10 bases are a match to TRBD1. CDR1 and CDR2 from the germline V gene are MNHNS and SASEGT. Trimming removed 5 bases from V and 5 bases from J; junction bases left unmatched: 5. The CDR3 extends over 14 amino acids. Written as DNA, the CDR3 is TGTGCCAGCAGTCTCGTGGGACAGGGGTATGGCTACACCTTC. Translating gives CASSLVGQGYGYTF.

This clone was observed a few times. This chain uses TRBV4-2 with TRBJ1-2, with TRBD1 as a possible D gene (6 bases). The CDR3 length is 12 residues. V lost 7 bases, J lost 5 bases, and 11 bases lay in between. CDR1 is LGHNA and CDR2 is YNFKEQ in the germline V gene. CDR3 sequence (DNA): TGTGCCAGCACAGGGGATCATTATGGCTACACCTTC. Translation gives CASTGDHYGYTF.

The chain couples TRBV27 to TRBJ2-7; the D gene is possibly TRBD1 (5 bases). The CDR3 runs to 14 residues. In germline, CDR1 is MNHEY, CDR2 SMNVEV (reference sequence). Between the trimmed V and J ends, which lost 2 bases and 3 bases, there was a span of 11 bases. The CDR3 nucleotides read TGTGCCAGCAGTTTAACGCCAGGGCACTACGAGCAGTACTTC. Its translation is CASSLTPGHYEQYF.

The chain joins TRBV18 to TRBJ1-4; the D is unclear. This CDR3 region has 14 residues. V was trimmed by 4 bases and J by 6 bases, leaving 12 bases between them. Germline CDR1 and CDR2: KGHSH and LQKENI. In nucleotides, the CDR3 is TGTGCCAGCTCACGGGCAGGATCTGATGAAAAACTGTTTTTT. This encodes CASSRAGSDEKLFF.

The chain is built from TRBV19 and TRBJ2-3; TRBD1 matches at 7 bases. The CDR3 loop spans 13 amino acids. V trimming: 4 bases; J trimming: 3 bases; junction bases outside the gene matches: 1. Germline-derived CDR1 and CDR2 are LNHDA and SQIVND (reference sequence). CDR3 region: CASSTQGTDTQYF. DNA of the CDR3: TGTGCCAGTAGTACACAGGGGACAGATACGCAGTATTTT.

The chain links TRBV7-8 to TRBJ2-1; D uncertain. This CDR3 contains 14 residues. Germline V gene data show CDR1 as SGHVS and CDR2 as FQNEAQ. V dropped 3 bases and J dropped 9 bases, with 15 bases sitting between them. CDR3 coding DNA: TGTGCCAGCAGCTTTAGCCCTACTATCAGTGAGCAGTTCTTC. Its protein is CASSFSPTISEQFF.

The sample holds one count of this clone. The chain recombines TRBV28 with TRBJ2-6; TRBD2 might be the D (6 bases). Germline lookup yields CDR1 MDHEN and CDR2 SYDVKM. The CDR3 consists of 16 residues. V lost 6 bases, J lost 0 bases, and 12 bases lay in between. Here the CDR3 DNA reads TGTGCCAGCAGGTACCGGGAGAGCTCTGGGGCCAACGTCCTGACTTTC. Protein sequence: CASRYRESSGANVLTF.

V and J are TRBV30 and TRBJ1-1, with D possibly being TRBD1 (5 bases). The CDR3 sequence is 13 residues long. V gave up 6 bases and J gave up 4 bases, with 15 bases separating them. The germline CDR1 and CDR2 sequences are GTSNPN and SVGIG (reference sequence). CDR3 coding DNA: TGTGCCTGCAACCCCAGGGAGGCCACTGAAGCTTTCTTT. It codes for CACNPREATEAFF.

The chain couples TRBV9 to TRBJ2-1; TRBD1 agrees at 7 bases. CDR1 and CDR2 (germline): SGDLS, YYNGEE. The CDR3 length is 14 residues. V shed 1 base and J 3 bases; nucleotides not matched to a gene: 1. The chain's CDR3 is CASSVWDSYNEQFF. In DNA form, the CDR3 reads TGTGCCAGCAGCGTATGGGACAGCTACAATGAGCAGTTCTTC.

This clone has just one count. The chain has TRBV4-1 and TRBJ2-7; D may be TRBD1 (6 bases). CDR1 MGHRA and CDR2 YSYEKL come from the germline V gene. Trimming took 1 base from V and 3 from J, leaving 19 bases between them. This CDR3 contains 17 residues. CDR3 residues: CASSQGVVPGVNYEQYF. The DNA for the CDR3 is TGCGCCAGCAGCCAAGGGGTAGTTCCAGGGGTTAACTACGAGCAGTACTTC.

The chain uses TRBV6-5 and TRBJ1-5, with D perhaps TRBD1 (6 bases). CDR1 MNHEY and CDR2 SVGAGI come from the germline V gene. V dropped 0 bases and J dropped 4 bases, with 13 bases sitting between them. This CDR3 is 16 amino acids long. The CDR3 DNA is TGTGCCAGCAGTTACTCTCTCCCCCAGGGGAATCAGCCCCAGCATTTT. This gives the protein CASSYSLPQGNQPQHF.

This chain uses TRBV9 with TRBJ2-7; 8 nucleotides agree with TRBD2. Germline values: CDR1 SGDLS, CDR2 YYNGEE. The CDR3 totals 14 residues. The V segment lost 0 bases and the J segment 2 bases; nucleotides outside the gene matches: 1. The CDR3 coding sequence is TGTGCCAGCAGCGTAGACGGGAGGGCCTACGAGCAGTACTTC. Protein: CASSVDGRAYEQYF.

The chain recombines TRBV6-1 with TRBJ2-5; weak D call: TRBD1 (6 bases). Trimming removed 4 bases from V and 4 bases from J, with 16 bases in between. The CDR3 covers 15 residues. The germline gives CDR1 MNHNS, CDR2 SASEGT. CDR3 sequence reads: CASSGNRDDLETQYF. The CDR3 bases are TGTGCCAGCAGTGGGAACAGGGACGATTTAGAGACCCAGTACTTC.

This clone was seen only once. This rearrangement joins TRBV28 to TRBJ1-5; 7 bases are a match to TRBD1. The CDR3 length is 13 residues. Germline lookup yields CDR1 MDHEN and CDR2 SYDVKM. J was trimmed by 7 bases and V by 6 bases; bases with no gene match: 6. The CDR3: CASSDRVDQPQHF. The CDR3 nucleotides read TGTGCCAGCAGCGACAGGGTTGACCAGCCCCAGCATTTT. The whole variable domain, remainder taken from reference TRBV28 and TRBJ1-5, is DVKVTQSSRYLVKRTGEKVFLECVQDMDHENMFWYRQDPGLGLRLIYFSYDVKMKEKGDIPEGYSVSREKKERFSLILESASTNQTSMYLCASSDRVDQPQHFGDGTRLSIL.